Following are 14 T cell receptor beta chains from one sample sequenced in a study of metastatic and nonmetastatic thyroid tumors. All patients were untreated before thyroid surgery. With MiXCR, TCRdb called clones anew from the PCR reads. The data hold 21,000 or so clones, with approximately 11% observed a single time. Source material: blood. These receptors originate from a female donor with papillary thyroid cancer or a benign thyroid nodule (not recorded which). Some clones in this sample may be carry-over from other donors' samples.

This clone is categorized as medium-sized. The chain couples TRBV6-2 or TRBV6-3 to TRBJ2-7, with TRBD1 identical over 7 bases. This CDR3 has 12 amino acids. Germline V gene sequence: CDR1 MNHEY, CDR2 SVGEGT. The V and J ends lost 8 bases and 3 bases, in that order; junction bases with no gene match: 4. CDR3: CASRDRYYEQYF. The DNA for the CDR3 is TGTGCCAGCCGGGACAGATACTACGAGCAGTACTTC.

The chain couples TRBV3-1 to TRBJ2-1; 15 bases are a match to TRBD2. V was pared by 0 bases and J by 7 bases, with 4 bases of the junction left unmatched. Looked up from germline, CDR1 is LGHDT and CDR2 is YNNKEL (reference sequence). The CDR3 has 17 residues. The CDR3 sequence is CASSQEGLAGGPNEQFF. In DNA form, the CDR3 reads TGTGCCAGCAGCCAAGAAGGACTAGCGGGGGGGCCGAATGAGCAGTTCTTC.

In its sample, this clone was seen many times. This rearrangement joins TRBV18 to TRBJ2-7, with D hard to call. Germline CDR1 reads KGHSH; CDR2 reads LQKENI. The CDR3 covers 14 residues. Trimming removed 4 bases at V and 6 bases at J, with 16 bases between. CDR3 DNA sequence: TGTGCCAGCTCACGCGACCGGGCGTCGGTCGAGCAGTACTTC. Translated: CASSRDRASVEQYF.

This clone was found many times. The CDR3 DNA sequence: TGTGCCAGCAGCTTGGTTACAGGGAACAACTATGGCTACACCTTC. Amino acid sequence: CASSLVTGNNYGYTF. This chain connects TRBV5-5 to TRBJ1-2, with a possible D match to TRBD1 (6 bases). The CDR3 covers 15 residues. From germline, CDR1 is SGHKS and CDR2 YYEKEE (reference sequence). The V end lost 0 bases, the J end lost 2 bases, and 11 bases lay between the germline ends.

This clone appeared many times. The chain combines TRBV10-3 with TRBJ1-2; TRBD1 agrees at 9 bases. The length of the CDR3 is 16 residues. Per germline, CDR1 ENHRY and CDR2 SYGVKD. Trimming took 10 bases from V and 1 from J; bases not matched to a gene: 13. The CDR3 bases are TGTGCCACCGGGGGAGGACAGGGGACCTTTAACTATGGCTACACCTTC. It codes for CATGGGQGTFNYGYTF.

This clone was counted ten times or more. Other DNA sequences in the sample encode the same CDR3. The CDR3 loop is CASSVDRDTEAFF. The DNA for the CDR3 is TGTGCCAGCTCTGTGGACAGGGACACTGAAGCTTTCTTT. The chain recombines TRBV18 with TRBJ1-1; 8 positions agree with TRBD1. V was pared by 6 bases and J by 3 bases, with 3 bases of the junction left unmatched. Germline assignment: CDR1 KGHSH and CDR2 LQKENI. The CDR3 extends over 13 amino acids.

The table lists this clone with many counts. For the CDR3, the DNA is TGTGCCAGCACTTTGACAGGGGATCAGATTAGTGGCAATCAGCCCCAGCATTTT. Translation gives CASTLTGDQISGNQPQHF. The rearrangement links TRBV6-6 to TRBJ1-5; TRBD1 aligns across 8 bases. With V trimmed by 7 bases and J by 2 bases, 16 bases remained unmatched. The CDR3 runs 18 residues. Germline values: CDR1 MNHNY, CDR2 SVGAGI (reference sequence).

This clone was counted at least ten times. The chain is built from TRBV7-2 and TRBJ2-1; TRBD1 aligns across 10 bases. Germline V gene sequence: CDR1 SGHTA, CDR2 FQGNSA. The CDR3 extends over 17 amino acids. V was pared by 4 bases and J by 6 bases, with 12 bases of the junction left unmatched. In DNA, the CDR3 is TGTGCCAGCAGCTCACCGCTGCCGGGACAGGGGTTCAATGAGCAGTTCTTC. Protein sequence: CASSSPLPGQGFNEQFF.

A few counts support this clone. The gene calls are TRBV12-3 or TRBV12-4 and TRBJ2-2; 13 nucleotides agree with TRBD2. The junction had 2 bases not matched to a gene; V was cut back by 1 base and J by 6 bases. The CDR3 length is 16 residues. This CDR3 is CASSLGTSGRPGELFF. CDR3 DNA: TGTGCCAGCAGTTTAGGGACTAGCGGGAGACCCGGGGAGCTGTTTTTT.

This clone has at least ten counts. V and J are TRBV20-1 and TRBJ1-5, with unresolved D. Germline V gene data show CDR1 as DFQATT and CDR2 as SNEGSKA (reference sequence). The CDR3 sequence is 13 residues long. Trimming shortened V by 4 bases and J by 4 bases, and 11 bases separated the two germline ends. Here the CDR3 reads CSAKGWVNQPQHF. Here the CDR3 DNA reads TGCAGTGCTAAGGGATGGGTTAATCAGCCCCAGCATTTT.

This clone showed up many times. The same CDR3 can be traced to other DNA sequences in this sample. The chain has TRBV2 and TRBJ1-5; D gene unclear. Looked up from germline, CDR1 is SNHLY and CDR2 is FYNNEI. V lost 5 bases and J lost 0, with 8 bases in between. The length of the CDR3 is 14 residues. CDR3 coding DNA: TGTGCCAGCAGTTCGGGATATAGCAATCAGCCCCAGCATTTT. Amino acids: CASSSGYSNQPQHF.

This clone came up many times. This rearrangement joins TRBV7-3 to TRBJ2-7; D perhaps matches TRBD2 (5 bases). The CDR3 totals 15 residues. Germline V CDR1 and CDR2: SGHTA, FQGTGA. V was cut by 4 bases and J by 6 bases, with 19 bases left in between. CDR3 bases: TGTGCCAGCAGCTCTACGGACTCGTCTTTTGGCGAGCAGTACTTC. Translation gives CASSSTDSSFGEQYF. The full variable domain, in which reference TRBV7-3 and TRBJ2-7 provide the parts outside the CDR3, is GAGVSQTPSNKVTEKGKYVELRCDPISGHTALYWYRQSLGQGPEFLIYFQGTGAADDSGLPNDRFFAVRPEGSVSTLKIQRTERGDSAVYLCASSSTDSSFGEQYFGPGTRLTVT.

Of note for this clone: With a much larger clone just one base away, this may be a read error. This chain links TRBV5-5 with TRBJ1-4; TRBD1 matches at 7 bases. CDR1 is SGHKS, CDR2 YYEKEE, per germline (reference sequence). The CDR3 runs to 15 residues. In nucleotides, the CDR3 is TGTGACAGCAGCCTGGGGGACAGCCCAACCGGGAAACTGTTTTTT. Translating it yields CDSSLGDSPTGKLFF. The variable domain in full, with the rest retrieved from reference TRBV5-5 and TRBJ1-4, is DAGVTQSPTHLIKTRGQQVTLRCSPISGHKSVSWYQQVLGQGPQFIFQYYEKEERGRGNFPDRFSARQFPNYSSELNVNALLLGDSALYLCDSSLGDSPTGKLFFGSGTQLSVL.

This chain uses TRBV20-1 with TRBJ1-2, with D possibly TRBD1 on 6 matching bases. The CDR3 loop spans 12 amino acids. Germline CDR1 reads DFQATT; CDR2 reads SNEGSKA (reference sequence). V was pared by 3 bases and J by 8 bases, with 13 bases between. CDR3 nucleotide sequence: TGCAGTGCTAGGCCAGGGGCGTGGGGCTACACCTTC. This translates into CSARPGAWGYTF.